These 7 T cell receptor beta chains originate from one sample sequenced in a study of OX40 agonist ivuxolimab in advanced cancers. Sequencing was performed with immunoSEQ multiplex PCR; in TCRdb, only in-frame clones are kept and a portion is missing. The sample yields 25,000 to 30,000 clones, approximately 86% seen once. The material sequenced was CD4+ or CD8+ T cells sorted from blood, taken in a trial of the OX40 agonist ivuxolimab. The source is an adult with an advanced solid tumor such as melanoma, head and neck, liver or kidney cancer.

The J gene is TRBJ2-7, the V gene TRBV5-6; 9 nucleotides line up with TRBD1. Germline CDR1 SGHDT, CDR2 YYEEEE. Trimming took 4 bases from V and 2 from J; bases not matched to a gene: 4. The CDR3 consists of 14 residues. CDR3 DNA: TGTGCCAGCAGCGACGGGACAGGGACCTACGAGCAGTACTTC. Translated: CASSDGTGTYEQYF.

This rearrangement joins TRBV27 to TRBJ2-2; no clear D gene. Germline V gives CDR1 MNHEY, CDR2 SMNVEV (reference sequence). The CDR3 is 13 residues long. V gave up 8 bases and J gave up 5 bases, with 12 bases separating them. Here the CDR3 reads CASGLIGTGELFF. CDR3 in DNA: TGTGCCAGCGGATTAATTGGGACCGGGGAGCTGTTTTTT.

V gene TRBV7-3 combines with J gene TRBJ2-1, with a possible D match to TRBD1 (6 bases). The V and J ends lost 5 bases and 4 bases respectively, with 15 bases between them. Germline-derived CDR1 and CDR2 are SGHTA and FQGTGA. The CDR3 consists of 15 residues. As DNA, the CDR3 is TGTGCCAGCAGCCCCACAGGGTTTGGATACAATGAGCAGTTCTTC. Its translation: CASSPTGFGYNEQFF. The whole variable domain, filled in from reference TRBV7-3 and TRBJ2-1, reads GAGVSQTPSNKVTEKGKYVELRCDPISGHTALYWYRQSLGQGPEFLIYFQGTGAADDSGLPNDRFFAVRPEGSVSTLKIQRTERGDSAVYLCASSPTGFGYNEQFFGPGTRLTVL.

This chain joins TRBV13 and TRBJ2-7; D may be TRBD1 (5 bases). This CDR3 contains 16 residues. Germline loops: CDR1 PRHDT, CDR2 FYEKMQ (reference sequence). V lost 4 bases, J lost 3 bases, and 19 bases lay in between. The chain's CDR3 is CASSSISQGANYEQYF. The CDR3 bases are TGTGCCAGCAGCTCTATAAGCCAAGGGGCGAACTACGAGCAGTACTTC.

The V call is TRBV2, the J call TRBJ1-3, with D uncertain. Germline V gene data show CDR1 as SNHLY and CDR2 as FYNNEI. The CDR3 totals 14 residues. The V and J ends lost 10 bases and 0 bases respectively, with 13 bases between them. CDR3: CATRTVYSGNTIYF. The CDR3 bases are TGTGCCACCCGGACCGTATACTCTGGAAACACCATATATTTT.

This sequence joins TRBV10-2 and TRBJ2-1; 11 bases line up with TRBD2. CDR1 is WSHSY and CDR2 is SAAADI in the germline V gene. The junction had 5 bases not matched to a gene; V was cut back by 4 bases and J by 9 bases. This CDR3 spans 14 amino acids. The CDR3 protein is CASSVAGGLSEQFF. The CDR3 nucleotides read TGCGCCAGCAGTGTAGCGGGGGGGCTTAGTGAGCAGTTCTTC.

This rearrangement joins TRBV27 to TRBJ1-4; maybe TRBD1 (5 bases). The V gene's germline CDR1 is MNHEY and CDR2 SMNVEV (reference sequence). This CDR3 has 14 amino acids. V lost 2 bases to trimming and J lost 5 bases, with 9 bases between them. The CDR3 region is CASSLRGRNEKLFF. CDR3 DNA: TGTGCCAGCAGTTTAAGGGGCCGAAATGAAAAACTGTTTTTT. Filled out from reference TRBV27 and TRBJ1-4, the complete variable domain reads EAQVTQNPRYLITVTGKKLTVTCSQNMNHEYMSWYRQDPGLGLRQIYYSMNVEVTDKGDVPEGYKVSRKEKRNFPLILESPSPNQTSLYFCASSLRGRNEKLFFGSGTQLSVL.